The rows below give T cell receptor beta chains drawn from one sample of a study of blood T cells in healthy people across ages. TCRdb analysed the 5' RACE reads with MiXCR anew, one entry per CDR3 protein. The table shows some 710,000 distinct CDR3 sequences, with about half occurring only once. Sequenced material: blood. The receptors stem from a man older than 75 in good health. Each CDR3 is given with its conserved first and last residue. Fields, in order: D gene, J gene, V gene, clone size, CDR3 DNA, CDR3 protein. A D gene is named only where the DNA matches it firmly. Only part of the rows carry a size: once, few, many, or a class if the clone is expanded.

d_call: TRBD2
j_call: TRBJ2-1
v_call: TRBV9
clone_size: few
cdr3_nt: TGTGCCAGCAGCGCGGGGGGACTAGATGACAATGAGCAGTTCTTC
cdr3_aa: CASSAGGLDDNEQFF

d_call: -
j_call: TRBJ1-5
v_call: TRBV10-3
clone_size: -
cdr3_nt: TGTGCCATCAGTGAGGACCCGTCCAATCAGCCCCAGCATTTT
cdr3_aa: CAISEDPSNQPQHF

d_call: -
j_call: TRBJ1-1
v_call: TRBV6-1
clone_size: few
cdr3_nt: TGTGCCAGCAGTTCCCGGGACAAAACAAACACTGAAGCTTTCTTT
cdr3_aa: CASSSRDKTNTEAFF

d_call: TRBD2
j_call: TRBJ2-1
v_call: TRBV7-2
clone_size: -
cdr3_nt: TGTGCCAGCACACTAGCGGGAGGGCCTTTCAATGAGCAGTTCTTC
cdr3_aa: CASTLAGGPFNEQFF

d_call: TRBD2
j_call: TRBJ2-3
v_call: TRBV20-1
clone_size: few
cdr3_nt: TGCAGTGCTACTAGCGGGGGGGTGAGCACAGATACGCAGTATTTT
cdr3_aa: CSATSGGVSTDTQYF

d_call: -
j_call: TRBJ2-1
v_call: TRBV7-9
clone_size: many
cdr3_nt: TGTGCCAGCAGCTTAGGGGGGAGCGCCTTAAATGAGCAGTTCTTC
cdr3_aa: CASSLGGSALNEQFF

d_call: -
j_call: TRBJ2-7
v_call: TRBV7-9
clone_size: -
cdr3_nt: TGTGCCAGCAGCTTGCAGCTTTACGAGCAGTACTTC
cdr3_aa: CASSLQLYEQYF

d_call: -
j_call: TRBJ1-4
v_call: TRBV5-1
clone_size: few
cdr3_nt: TGCGCCAGCAGCCAGGAAAGTAATGAAAAACTGTTTTTT
cdr3_aa: CASSQESNEKLFF

d_call: -
j_call: TRBJ2-2
v_call: TRBV5-1
clone_size: -
cdr3_nt: TGCGCCAGCAGACTCGGGACGGCGAACACCGGGGAGCTGTTTTTT
cdr3_aa: CASRLGTANTGELFF

d_call: -
j_call: TRBJ2-7
v_call: TRBV28
clone_size: few
cdr3_nt: TGTGCCAGCCATGGACTCTCCTACGAGCAGTACTTC
cdr3_aa: CASHGLSYEQYF

d_call: TRBD2
j_call: TRBJ2-1
v_call: TRBV6-2/TRBV6-3
clone_size: -
cdr3_nt: TGTGCCAGCAGTTGGATCCCGGGACTAGGGGATATAAGTGAGCAGTTCTTC
cdr3_aa: CASSWIPGLGDISEQFF

d_call: -
j_call: TRBJ2-3
v_call: TRBV18
clone_size: -
cdr3_nt: TGTGCCAGCTCACCACCGCCAGGGACATTGGCAGATACGCAGTATTTT
cdr3_aa: CASSPPPGTLADTQYF

d_call: TRBD2
j_call: TRBJ2-7
v_call: TRBV9
clone_size: -
cdr3_nt: TGTGCCAGCAGCGTAGACGGCGGGAGGAAGCTTGGCGAGCAGTACTTC
cdr3_aa: CASSVDGGRKLGEQYF

d_call: TRBD1
j_call: TRBJ2-3
v_call: TRBV7-2
clone_size: many
cdr3_nt: TGTGCCAGCAGCCCCAACACAGGGGGCGGCACAGATACGCAGTATTTT
cdr3_aa: CASSPNTGGGTDTQYF

d_call: -
j_call: TRBJ2-7
v_call: TRBV20-1
clone_size: -
cdr3_nt: TGCAGTGCTAGAGCGGGGAATTTTTACGAGCAGTACTTC
cdr3_aa: CSARAGNFYEQYF

d_call: -
j_call: TRBJ2-3
v_call: TRBV20-1
clone_size: -
cdr3_nt: TGCAGTGCTAGGGCATTTTCAAGGGATACGCAGTATTTT
cdr3_aa: CSARAFSRDTQYF

d_call: TRBD2
j_call: TRBJ2-7
v_call: TRBV12-3/TRBV12-4
clone_size: -
cdr3_nt: TGTGCCAGCAGTTTTCGAGGGGTCAGCGGGACTAGCTTCAATGAGCAGTACTTC
cdr3_aa: CASSFRGVSGTSFNEQYF